These 27 T cell receptor beta chains share one sample of origin, sequenced in a study of T cell responses to AZD1222 COVID-19 vaccine. The assay was immunoSEQ multiplex PCR, and TCRdb's table has in-frame clones only and misses some. Of about 140,000 clones in the sample, about 89% were seen once. The source was peripheral blood, collected on day 0 of AZD1222 vaccination. All receptors come from an adult in good health.

This clone ranks as medium-sized. The CDR3 DNA is TGTGCCAGCAGCAAGGGAGGACAGGGGTATCAGCCCCAGCATTTT. The encoded protein is CASSKGGQGYQPQHF. V and J are TRBV6-5 and TRBJ1-5; 9 bases fit TRBD1. This CDR3 comprises 15 residues. J lost 5 bases, V lost 6 bases, and 8 bases had no gene match. CDR1 MNHEY and CDR2 SVGAGI come from the germline V gene.

This clone was detected only once. The genes are TRBV12-3 or TRBV12-4 and TRBJ2-5; D unclear. V dropped 1 base and J dropped 2 bases, with 2 bases sitting between them. The CDR3 loop spans 12 amino acids. The CDR3 DNA sequence: TGTGCCAGCAGTTTAGTACAAGAGACCCAGTACTTC. Translated, it gives CASSLVQETQYF.

This clone showed up just once. The CDR3 DNA reads as TGTGCCAGCAGTTACCCCCAGGAGAGGTACGAGCAGTACTTC. Residues: CASSYPQERYEQYF. The genes are TRBV6-6 and TRBJ2-7; D is unclear. The ends were cut back, 2 bases at V and 4 bases at J, with 12 bases in the middle. The CDR3 has 14 amino acids. Looked up from germline, CDR1 is MNHNY and CDR2 is SVGAGI (reference sequence).

V usage is TRBV7-3 and J usage is TRBJ2-1; 11 bases are a match to TRBD1. The V and J ends lost 0 bases and 4 bases, in that order; junction bases with no gene match: 8. This CDR3 region has 18 residues. Looked up from germline, CDR1 is SGHTA and CDR2 is FQGTGA. The CDR3 spells CASSLTAAGQGAYNEQFF. For the CDR3, the DNA is TGTGCCAGCAGCTTAACGGCTGCCGGACAGGGGGCTTACAATGAGCAGTTCTTC.

The V gene is TRBV18, the J gene TRBJ2-5; perhaps TRBD2 as D (6 bases). Germline CDR1 KGHSH, CDR2 LQKENI. Trimming took 8 bases from V and 1 from J, leaving 11 bases between them. The CDR3 totals 13 residues. The CDR3 region has the DNA TGTGCCAGCGCGGGACGGATCCAAGAGACCCAGTACTTC. Its protein product is CASAGRIQETQYF.

The gene calls are TRBV6-5 and TRBJ1-1; 9 nucleotides agree with TRBD1. Losses at the gene ends were 5 bases for V and 5 bases for J; bases not matched to a gene: 3. CDR1 is MNHEY and CDR2 is SVGAGI in the germline V gene. The length of the CDR3 is 13 residues. This CDR3 reads CASSPGQGTEAFF. CDR3 DNA: TGTGCCAGCAGTCCCGGACAGGGGACTGAAGCTTTCTTT.

The chain couples TRBV6-5 to TRBJ2-7; 9 nucleotides agree with TRBD2. This CDR3 comprises 15 residues. J gave up 1 base and V 7 bases, and 8 bases lay outside the gene matches. Germline CDR1 is MNHEY and CDR2 is SVGAGI. CDR3 sequence (DNA): TGTGCCAGCACCATTCTAGCGGGAACTTCCTACGAGCAGTACTTC. Protein sequence: CASTILAGTSYEQYF.

V and J are TRBV28 and TRBJ1-4; D not resolved. With 0 bases removed from V and 4 bases from J, the gap between germline ends came to 9 bases. The CDR3 loop spans 15 amino acids. Germline assignment: CDR1 MDHEN and CDR2 SYDVKM. This chain's CDR3 is CASSLWAAHNEKLFF. The CDR3 bases are TGTGCCAGCAGTTTATGGGCGGCGCATAATGAAAAACTGTTTTTT.

V gene TRBV3-1 (or the pseudogene TRBV3-2) combines with J gene TRBJ2-1; 11 bases align to TRBD2. V shed 3 bases and J 1 base; nucleotides not matched to a gene: 8. The CDR3 extends over 18 amino acids. Per germline, CDR1 LGHDT and CDR2 YNNKEL (reference sequence). The CDR3 is CASSQWLAGGASYNEQFF. In DNA form, the CDR3 reads TGTGCCAGCAGCCAGTGGCTAGCGGGAGGAGCGTCCTACAATGAGCAGTTCTTC.

The rearrangement joins TRBV9 to TRBJ1-3; D ambiguous. CDR1 SGDLS and CDR2 YYNGEE come from the germline V gene. The CDR3 contains 15 residues. Between the trimmed V and J ends, which lost 3 bases and 0 bases, there was a span of 10 bases. The chain's CDR3 is CASSADGDSGNTIYF. The DNA for the CDR3 is TGTGCCAGCAGCGCGGACGGAGACTCTGGAAACACCATATATTTT.

The V call is TRBV2, the J call TRBJ2-1, with 7 positions matching TRBD1. The CDR3 has 14 amino acids. Germline loops: CDR1 SNHLY, CDR2 FYNNEI. Unmatched junction bases numbered 1, after V lost 5 bases and J lost 0 bases. The CDR3 loop is CASSTGDSYNEQFF. CDR3 DNA: TGTGCCAGCAGTACAGGGGACTCCTACAATGAGCAGTTCTTC.

V is TRBV4-1 and J is TRBJ1-5, with D perhaps TRBD1 (5 bases). This CDR3 is built from 15 residues. Germline V gene lookup returns CDR1 MGHRA and CDR2 YSYEKL. The ends were cut back, 1 base at V and 6 bases at J, with 13 bases in the middle. Written as DNA, the CDR3 is TGCGCCAGCAGCCAAGTTGGTGGGGGAGGTCAGCCCCAGCATTTT. It yields the protein CASSQVGGGGQPQHF.

This rearrangement joins TRBV29-1 to TRBJ2-1; D is uncertain. V gave up 7 bases and J gave up 1 base, with 11 bases separating them. The germline V gene encodes CDR1 SQVTM and CDR2 ANQGSEA. The CDR3 is made up of 13 amino acids. The CDR3 DNA sequence: TGCAGCGCCGGACCCGAATCCTACAATGAGCAGTTCTTC. Its translation is CSAGPESYNEQFF.

The chain has TRBV29-1 and TRBJ1-5; D unresolved. The germline V gene has CDR1 SQVTM and CDR2 ANQGSEA. The V end was cut by 7 bases, the J end by 10 bases, with 5 bases between. This CDR3 is 8 amino acids long. The CDR3 spells CSAGPQHF. The CDR3 DNA sequence: TGCAGCGCCGGCCCCCAGCATTTT.

The chain joins TRBV5-1 to TRBJ1-2; 10 bases are shared with TRBD1. This CDR3 is 16 amino acids long. Germline CDR1 SGHRS, CDR2 YFSETQ. Trimming cost V 5 bases and J 2 bases; bases outside gene matches: 9. The CDR3 nucleotides read TGCGCCAGCAGTTCCCGGACAGGGGGGATAAACTATGGCTACACCTTC. Translated, it gives CASSSRTGGINYGYTF.

This clone occurred a few times. V usage is TRBV28 and J usage is TRBJ2-2; possibly TRBD2 for D (5 bases). The CDR3 extends over 13 amino acids. Trimming removed 6 bases from V and 5 bases from J, with 10 bases in between. Germline CDR1 MDHEN, CDR2 SYDVKM. The CDR3 sequence is CASRAAATGELFF. Here the CDR3 DNA reads TGTGCCAGCAGAGCGGCGGCAACCGGGGAGCTGTTTTTT. Full variable domain (rest looked up from reference TRBV28 and TRBJ2-2): DVKVTQSSRYLVKRTGEKVFLECVQDMDHENMFWYRQDPGLGLRLIYFSYDVKMKEKGDIPEGYSVSREKKERFSLILESASTNQTSMYLCASRAAATGELFFGEGSRLTVL.

The V and J genes are TRBV5-5 and TRBJ1-1; possible D gene TRBD1, 5 bases. Germline CDR1 and CDR2: SGHKS and YYEKEE (reference sequence). CDR3 length: 15 amino acids. Trimming took 4 bases from V and 1 from J, leaving 14 bases between them. The CDR3, as DNA: TGTGCCAGCAGCAACACAGGACGGCAGAACACTGAAGCTTTCTTT. It yields the protein CASSNTGRQNTEAFF.

The V gene is TRBV13, the J gene TRBJ1-1, with 10 bases identical to TRBD1. The J segment lost 5 bases and the V segment lost 3 bases, leaving 3 bases of the junction unmatched. Germline CDR1 reads PRHDT; CDR2 reads FYEKMQ (reference sequence). The CDR3 contains 14 residues. The CDR3 is CASSFGQGGTEAFF. CDR3 nucleotides: TGTGCCAGCAGCTTCGGACAGGGGGGGACTGAAGCTTTCTTT.

This sequence joins TRBV27 and TRBJ2-7; 12 nucleotides align to TRBD2. This CDR3 has 16 residues. Trimming took 5 bases from V and 5 from J; bases not matched to a gene: 10. Per germline, CDR1 MNHEY and CDR2 SMNVEV (reference sequence). The CDR3 DNA reads TGTGCCAGCAGTCGGACTAGCGGGGTCCGCCTCCACGAGCAGTACTTC. Its protein is CASSRTSGVRLHEQYF.

The sample holds one count of this clone. The chain recombines TRBV7-9 with TRBJ1-3; TRBD1 might be the D (5 bases). Germline CDR1 SEHNR, CDR2 FQNEAQ (reference sequence). The CDR3 extends over 16 amino acids. Trimming left V 5 bases short and J 1 base short, with 15 bases between. CDR3 nucleotides: TGTGCCAGCAGCCCGCGGGACGGACTTTCTGGAAACACCATATATTTT. Its translation is CASSPRDGLSGNTIYF.

The chain uses TRBV7-9 and TRBJ2-2; tentative D call: TRBD1 (5 bases). V was cut by 5 bases and J by 2 bases, with 9 bases left in between. Germline CDR1 SEHNR, CDR2 FQNEAQ (reference sequence). The CDR3 sequence is 14 residues long. CDR3 sequence (DNA): TGTGCCAGCAGCGTCGACAGTAACACCGGGGAGCTGTTTTTT. It encodes CASSVDSNTGELFF.

V and J are TRBV19 and TRBJ1-5, with a possible D match to TRBD1 (5 bases). Germline V gene sequence: CDR1 LNHDA, CDR2 SQIVND (reference sequence). CDR3 length: 17 amino acids. The germline V and J ends were trimmed by 8 bases and 2 bases, with 22 bases remaining between them. CDR3 sequence: CASWGGWVLGGNQPQHF. DNA for the CDR3: TGTGCCAGTTGGGGGGGTTGGGTACTCGGTGGCAATCAGCCCCAGCATTTT.

The rearrangement joins TRBV28 to TRBJ1-2; D unresolved. The CDR3 consists of 13 residues. Germline values: CDR1 MDHEN, CDR2 SYDVKM. V gave up 6 bases and J gave up 7 bases, with 15 bases separating them. The CDR3: CASSLDNLAGYTF. DNA for the CDR3: TGTGCCAGCAGCCTAGACAATCTAGCTGGCTACACCTTC.

The chain combines TRBV5-4 with TRBJ2-7; 9 nucleotides agree with TRBD1. With 5 bases clipped from V and 0 bases from J, the junction kept 3 bases outside the gene matches. The CDR3 totals 14 residues. Germline V gives CDR1 SGHNT, CDR2 YYREEE (reference sequence). The CDR3 coding sequence is TGTGCCAGCAGAACGGGACAGGGCTCCTACGAGCAGTACTTC. Its translation is CASRTGQGSYEQYF.

This chain joins TRBV7-9 and TRBJ1-2; the match to TRBD1 covers 7 bases. This CDR3 spans 13 amino acids. The germline V gene has CDR1 SEHNR and CDR2 FQNEAQ (reference sequence). V trimming: 0 bases; J trimming: 6 bases; junction bases outside the gene matches: 1. CDR3 sequence: CASSLAGGNGYTF. CDR3 nucleotides: TGTGCCAGCAGCTTAGCAGGGGGCAATGGCTACACCTTC.

This rearrangement joins TRBV3-1 (or the pseudogene TRBV3-2) to TRBJ1-2, with 8 positions matching TRBD1. The CDR3 contains 18 residues. CDR1 is LGHDT and CDR2 is YNNKEL in the germline V gene (reference sequence). V shed 4 bases, J shed 3 bases, and the junction held 16 bases outside the gene matches. In DNA, the CDR3 is TGTGCCAGCAGCCTCCTCATCCATCGGACAGGGTCGGACTATGGCTACACCTTC. Amino acid sequence: CASSLLIHRTGSDYGYTF.

This sequence joins TRBV9 and TRBJ1-1; TRBD1 aligns across 7 bases. The CDR3 is made up of 12 amino acids. Germline V gene lookup returns CDR1 SGDLS and CDR2 YYNGEE. Trimming removed 3 bases from V and 6 bases from J; junction bases left unmatched: 2. CDR3 sequence: CASSGTGAEAFF. The CDR3 nucleotides are TGTGCCAGCAGCGGTACAGGGGCTGAAGCTTTCTTT.